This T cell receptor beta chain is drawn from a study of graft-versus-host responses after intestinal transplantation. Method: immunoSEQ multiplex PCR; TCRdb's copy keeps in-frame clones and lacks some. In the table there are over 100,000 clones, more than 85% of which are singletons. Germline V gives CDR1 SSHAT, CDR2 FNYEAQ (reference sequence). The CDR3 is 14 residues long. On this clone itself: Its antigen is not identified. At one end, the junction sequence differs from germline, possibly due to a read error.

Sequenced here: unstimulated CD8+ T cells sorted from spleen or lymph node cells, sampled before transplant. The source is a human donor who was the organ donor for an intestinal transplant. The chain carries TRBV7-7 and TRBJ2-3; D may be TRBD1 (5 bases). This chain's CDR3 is CASSLVPQADTQYF. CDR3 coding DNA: TGTGCTAGCAGCTTAGTACCACAGGCAGATACGCAGTATTTT.